This T cell receptor beta chain emerged from a study of immune evolution from preneoplasia to lung adenocarcinoma. This CDR3 contains 15 residues. CDR1 is SGHDN, CDR2 FVKESK, per germline. Losses at the gene ends were 4 bases for V and 3 bases for J; bases not matched to a gene: 3. Method: immunoSEQ multiplex PCR; TCRdb's copy keeps in-frame clones and lacks some. The top ten clones hold 6% to 7.5% of a sample with 4,800 or so clones, roughly four fifths of them seen once. This TCR was sampled from a person aged 55-85 years with lung adenocarcinoma. Sequencing was carried out using FFPE minimally invasive lung adenocarcinoma tissue. The chain joins TRBV14 to TRBJ2-7; 13 bases line up with TRBD2. The DNA for the CDR3 is TGTGCCAGCAGCCGCGGGACTAGCGGGAACTACGAGCAGTACTTC. Translation gives CASSRGTSGNYEQYF.